This TCR beta chain was sequenced for a study of identical twins. From the 5' RACE reads, TCRdb called clonotypes with MiXCR, one entry per CDR3 protein. This table has under 900,000 distinct CDR3 sequences, over 9% appearing once. The germline V gene has CDR1 SEHNR and CDR2 FQNEAQ (reference sequence). V gave up 5 bases and J gave up 0 bases, with 10 bases separating them. The CDR3 runs 14 residues. These data are also associated with another study on yellow fever vaccine responses in identical twins.

The sequencing input was PBMCs. This rearrangement joins TRBV7-9 to TRBJ1-2; D uncertain. The sequence was collected from a woman aged 18 to 35 in good health. CDR3 residues: CASSLEVTNYGYTF. The CDR3 DNA sequence: TGTGCCAGCAGCCTGGAGGTGACTAACTATGGCTACACCTTC.